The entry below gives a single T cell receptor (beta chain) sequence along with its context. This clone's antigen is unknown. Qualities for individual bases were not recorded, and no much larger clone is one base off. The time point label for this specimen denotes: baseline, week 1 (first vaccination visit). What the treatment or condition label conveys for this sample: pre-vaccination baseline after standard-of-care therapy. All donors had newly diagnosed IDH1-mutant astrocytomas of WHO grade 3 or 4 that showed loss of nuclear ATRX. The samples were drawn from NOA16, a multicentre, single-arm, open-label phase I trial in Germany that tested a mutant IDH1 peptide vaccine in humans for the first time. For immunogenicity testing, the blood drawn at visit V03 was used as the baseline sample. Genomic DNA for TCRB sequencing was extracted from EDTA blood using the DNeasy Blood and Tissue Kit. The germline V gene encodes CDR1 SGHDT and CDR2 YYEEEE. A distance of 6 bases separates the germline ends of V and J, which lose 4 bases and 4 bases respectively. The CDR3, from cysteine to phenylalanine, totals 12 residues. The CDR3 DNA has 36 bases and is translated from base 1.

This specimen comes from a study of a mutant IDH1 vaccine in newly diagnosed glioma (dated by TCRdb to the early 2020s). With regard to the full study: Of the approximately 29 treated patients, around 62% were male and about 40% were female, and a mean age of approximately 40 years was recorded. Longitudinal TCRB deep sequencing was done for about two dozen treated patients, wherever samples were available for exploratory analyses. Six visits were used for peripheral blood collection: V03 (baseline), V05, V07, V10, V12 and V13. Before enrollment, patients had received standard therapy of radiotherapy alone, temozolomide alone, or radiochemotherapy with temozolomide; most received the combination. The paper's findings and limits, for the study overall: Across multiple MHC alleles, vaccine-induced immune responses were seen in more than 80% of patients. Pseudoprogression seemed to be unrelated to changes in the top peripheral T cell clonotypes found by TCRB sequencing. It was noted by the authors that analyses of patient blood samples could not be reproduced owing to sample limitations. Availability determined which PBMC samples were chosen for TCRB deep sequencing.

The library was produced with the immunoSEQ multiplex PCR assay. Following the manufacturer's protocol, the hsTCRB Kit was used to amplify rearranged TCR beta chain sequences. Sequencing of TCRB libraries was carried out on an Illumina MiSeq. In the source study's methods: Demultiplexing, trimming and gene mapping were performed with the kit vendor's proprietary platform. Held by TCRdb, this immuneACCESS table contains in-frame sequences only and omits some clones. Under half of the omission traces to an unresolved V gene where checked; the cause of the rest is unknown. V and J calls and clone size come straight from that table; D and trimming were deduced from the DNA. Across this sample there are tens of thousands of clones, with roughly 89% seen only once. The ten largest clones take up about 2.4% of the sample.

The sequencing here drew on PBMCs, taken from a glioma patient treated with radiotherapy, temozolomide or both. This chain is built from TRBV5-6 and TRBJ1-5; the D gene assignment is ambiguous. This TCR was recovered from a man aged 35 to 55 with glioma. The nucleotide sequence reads TGTGCCAGCAGCCTCTCAAATCAGCCCCAGCATTTT. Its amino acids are CASSLSNQPQHF.